Presented here are 18 T cell receptor beta chains from one specimen sequenced in a study of response to subunit inactivated influenza vaccine. A single record per CDR3 protein comes from TCRdb applying MiXCR to the RT-PCR reads. The profile shows about 610,000 distinct CDR3 sequences, about 14% of them singletons. Sequenced material: PBMCs from blood, taken 11 to 12 days after vaccination. The receptors originated from a man between 50 and 59 years old who received an inactivated influenza vaccine.

The rearrangement joins TRBV7-8 to TRBJ2-1; D is uncertain. This CDR3 has 14 residues. Per germline, CDR1 SGHVS and CDR2 FQNEAQ. Trimming removed 1 base at V and 7 bases at J, with 11 bases between. CDR3 residues: CASSLVRRSNEQFF. Written as DNA, the CDR3 is TGTGCCAGCAGCTTAGTTCGCAGGTCAAATGAGCAGTTCTTC.

The chain combines TRBV4-1 with TRBJ1-6, with unresolved D. The CDR3 runs to 13 residues. The germline gives CDR1 MGHRA, CDR2 YSYEKL. Trimming took off 11 bases at V and 6 bases at J, with 14 bases between the two ends. The CDR3: CARPDVFNSPLHF. As DNA, the CDR3 is TGCGCCCGTCCGGACGTTTTTAATTCACCCCTCCACTTT.

This sequence joins TRBV28 and TRBJ2-2, with 16 bases aligning to TRBD2. The junction had 10 bases not matched to a gene; V was cut back by 4 bases and J by 5 bases. CDR3 length equals 19 residues. Germline CDR1 and CDR2: MDHEN and SYDVKM. The CDR3 DNA reads as TGTGCCAGCAGTTCCTATCCCGGGACTAGCGGGAGGGTAACCGGGGAGCTGTTTTTT. Residues: CASSSYPGTSGRVTGELFF.

This clonotype showed up many times. CDR3 in amino acids: CASSLTGTGEWEQYF. In nucleotides, the CDR3 is TGCGCCAGCAGCTTGACCGGGACAGGGGAGTGGGAGCAGTACTTC. The chain joins TRBV5-1 to TRBJ2-7, with TRBD1 matching 10 bases. Germline assignment: CDR1 SGHRS and CDR2 YFSETQ. After removal of 1 base from V and 7 bases from J, the junction contained 8 bases not matched to a gene. The CDR3 is 15 amino acids.

This clonotype has only a few counts. The chain couples TRBV20-1 to TRBJ2-3; D gene unclear. V lost 1 base to trimming and J lost 6 bases, with 8 bases between them. This CDR3 is 12 amino acids long. CDR1 and CDR2 from the germline V gene are DFQATT and SNEGSKA (reference sequence). DNA of the CDR3: TGCAGTGCTAGAGTTATACGGGATACGCAGTATTTT. This codes for CSARVIRDTQYF.

This clonotype has at least ten counts. The chain's CDR3 is CASSRYDYNEQFF. CDR3 nucleotides: TGTGCCAGCAGCCGGTATGACTACAATGAGCAGTTCTTC. V and J are TRBV3-1 and TRBJ2-1; no firm D call. CDR1 is LGHDT and CDR2 is YNNKEL in the germline V gene (reference sequence). Trimming cost V 4 bases and J 3 bases, with 7 bases left between them. This CDR3 is 13 amino acids long.

The rearrangement links TRBV7-9 to TRBJ1-2; D gene ambiguous. Trimming left V 1 base short and J 4 bases short, with 16 bases between. The CDR3 loop spans 16 amino acids. CDR1 and CDR2 from the germline V gene are SEHNR and FQNEAQ (reference sequence). The CDR3 bases are TGTGCCAGCAGCTTAGTTGAGCCGACTCCGATCTATGGCTACACCTTC. Its translation: CASSLVEPTPIYGYTF.

The genes are TRBV28 and TRBJ1-2, with D unclear. The germline gives CDR1 MDHEN, CDR2 SYDVKM. V lost 7 bases to trimming and J lost 3 bases, with 9 bases between them. CDR3 size: 12 residues. CDR3 DNA sequence: TGTGCCAGCACCGACCGCTACTATGGCTACACCTTC. Its protein is CASTDRYYGYTF.

This clonotype was observed many times. The chain joins TRBV2 to TRBJ1-4; D perhaps matches TRBD1 (5 bases). The CDR3 runs 13 residues. CDR1 is SNHLY, CDR2 FYNNEI, per germline. V shed 6 bases and J shed 4 bases, with 9 bases lying between them. The CDR3: CASSGQGNEKLFF. The CDR3 nucleotides are TGTGCCAGCAGCGGGCAGGGTAATGAAAAACTGTTTTTT.

This clonotype was found many times. The chain combines TRBV7-2 with TRBJ2-5; D remains unclear. Germline CDR1 SGHTA, CDR2 FQGNSA. Between the trimmed V and J ends, which lost 1 base and 4 bases, there was a span of 7 bases. This CDR3 contains 13 residues. CDR3 residues: CASSLDSTETQYF. The CDR3 DNA reads as TGTGCCAGCAGCTTAGACTCAACAGAGACCCAGTACTTC.

This clonotype was seen only a few times. J is TRBJ2-2 and V is TRBV24-1, with D perhaps TRBD1 or TRBD2 (5 bases each). Trimming cost V 10 bases and J 4 bases, with 12 bases left between them. Germline V CDR1 and CDR2: KGHDR, SFDVKD. CDR3 size: 13 residues. CDR3 residues: CATSAGTTGELFF. As DNA, the CDR3 is TGTGCCACATCGGCAGGGACCACCGGGGAGCTGTTTTTT.

The V gene is TRBV5-4, the J gene TRBJ2-2; D is tentatively TRBD1 or TRBD2 (5 bases each). Trimming stripped 1 base from V and 4 bases from J, with 11 bases between. The CDR3 sequence is 15 residues long. Germline-derived CDR1 and CDR2 are SGHNT and YYREEE (reference sequence). The CDR3 protein is CASSLYLGTTGELFF. The CDR3 coding sequence is TGTGCCAGCAGCTTGTATTTAGGGACCACCGGGGAGCTGTTTTTT.

In its sample, this clonotype was seen a few times. V is TRBV6-5 and J is TRBJ1-2; D gene uncertain. From germline, CDR1 is MNHEY and CDR2 SVGAGI. V was cut by 0 bases and J by 0 bases, with 5 bases left in between. CDR3 length: 14 residues. CDR3 DNA sequence: TGTGCCAGCAGTTACTCTTCAGCTAACTATGGCTACACCTTC. Translated, it gives CASSYSSANYGYTF.

This clonotype was seen a handful of times. V gene TRBV7-2 combines with J gene TRBJ2-5, with 8 bases matching TRBD2. The CDR3 covers 15 residues. J lost 2 bases, V lost 5 bases, and 7 bases had no gene match. Looked up from germline, CDR1 is SGHTA and CDR2 is FQGNSA. In nucleotides, the CDR3 is TGTGCCAGCAGCATCGGGGGGGAATGGCAAGAGACCCAGTACTTC. Protein: CASSIGGEWQETQYF.

The chain uses TRBV19 and TRBJ2-7; a possible D gene is TRBD2 (5 bases). The CDR3 runs to 15 residues. CDR1 and CDR2 from the germline V gene are LNHDA and SQIVND (reference sequence). With 3 bases removed from V and 4 bases from J, the gap between germline ends came to 16 bases. The CDR3 protein is CASSIRHSGMYEQYF. CDR3 nucleotides: TGTGCCAGTAGTATCCGACACTCCGGGATGTACGAGCAGTACTTC. Supplemented by reference TRBV19 and TRBJ2-7, the full variable domain reads DGGITQSPKYLFRKEGQNVTLSCEQNLNHDAMYWYRQDPGQGLRLIYYSQIVNDFQKGDIAEGYSVSREKKESFPLTVTSAQKNPTAFYLCASSIRHSGMYEQYFGPGTRLTVT.

This chain connects TRBV7-9 to TRBJ2-6; TRBD2 is a possible D gene (6 bases). Germline CDR1 reads SEHNR; CDR2 reads FQNEAQ (reference sequence). The V and J ends lost 5 bases and 0 bases respectively, with 11 bases between them. CDR3 length: 16 amino acids. CDR3 nucleotides: TGTGCCAGCAGCCGGGACTCTTTCTCTGGGGCCAACGTCCTGACTTTC. This encodes CASSRDSFSGANVLTF.

This clonotype was seen at least ten times. This chain joins TRBV4-3 and TRBJ2-2, with D uncertain. The V and J ends lost 3 bases and 2 bases respectively, with 7 bases between them. This CDR3 is built from 14 residues. The germline gives CDR1 LGHNA, CDR2 YSLEER. DNA for the CDR3: TGCGCCAGCAGCCAGCCAAGCAACACCGGGGAGCTGTTTTTT. Translating gives CASSQPSNTGELFF.

The chain carries TRBV20-1 and TRBJ1-2; 8 bases fit TRBD1. The V segment lost 5 bases and the J segment 1 base; nucleotides outside the gene matches: 6. The CDR3 runs to 14 residues. Germline CDR1 reads DFQATT; CDR2 reads SNEGSKA (reference sequence). The CDR3 bases are TGCAGTGCTCCTCAGGGGGCGAGTAACTATGGCTACACCTTC. The encoded protein is CSAPQGASNYGYTF.